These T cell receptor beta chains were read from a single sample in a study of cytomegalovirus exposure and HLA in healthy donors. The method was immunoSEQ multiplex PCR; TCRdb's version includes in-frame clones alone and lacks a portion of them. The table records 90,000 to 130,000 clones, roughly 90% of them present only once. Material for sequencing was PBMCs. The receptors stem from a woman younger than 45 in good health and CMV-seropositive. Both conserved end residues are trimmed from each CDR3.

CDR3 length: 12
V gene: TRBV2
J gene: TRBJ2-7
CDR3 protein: ATKPGHVSGEQY

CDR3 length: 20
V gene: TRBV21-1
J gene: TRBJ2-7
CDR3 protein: ASSKASGTGERVGTSGYEQY

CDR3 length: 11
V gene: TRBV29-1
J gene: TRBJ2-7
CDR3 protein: SVGPGGLYEQY

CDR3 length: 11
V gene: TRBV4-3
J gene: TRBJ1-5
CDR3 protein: ASSQERRGPQH

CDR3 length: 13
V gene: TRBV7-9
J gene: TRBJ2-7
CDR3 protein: ASSPRTGLGNEQY

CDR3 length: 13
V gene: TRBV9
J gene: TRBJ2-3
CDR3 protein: ASAPEVATSDTQY

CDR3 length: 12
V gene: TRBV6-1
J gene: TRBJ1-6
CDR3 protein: AIQGLTGNSPLH

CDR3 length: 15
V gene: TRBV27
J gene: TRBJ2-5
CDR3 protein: ASSRLAGGVYQETQY

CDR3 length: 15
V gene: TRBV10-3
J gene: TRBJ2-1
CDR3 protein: AIRGRAPAGSYNEQF

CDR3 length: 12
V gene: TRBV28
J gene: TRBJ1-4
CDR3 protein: ASSLLAPREKLF

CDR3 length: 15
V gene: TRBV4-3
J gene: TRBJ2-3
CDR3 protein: ASSQGLAGTSTDTQY

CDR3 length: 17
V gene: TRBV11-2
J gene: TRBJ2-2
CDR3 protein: ASSLVPLAGGIRTGELF

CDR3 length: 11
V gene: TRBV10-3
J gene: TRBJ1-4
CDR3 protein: AISERGGEKLF

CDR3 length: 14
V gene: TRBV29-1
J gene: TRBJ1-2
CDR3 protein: SVGGIGTERGYGYT

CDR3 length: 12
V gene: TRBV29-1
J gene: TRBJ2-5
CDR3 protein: SAYGLAGVETQY

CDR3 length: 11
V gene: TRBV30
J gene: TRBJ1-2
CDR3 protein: AWSSNRGRGYT

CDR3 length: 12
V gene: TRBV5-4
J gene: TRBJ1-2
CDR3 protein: ASSPTGGFYGYT

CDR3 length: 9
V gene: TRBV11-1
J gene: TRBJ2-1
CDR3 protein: ASSGGPEQF

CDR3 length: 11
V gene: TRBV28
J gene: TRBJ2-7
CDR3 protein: ASSLGQDYEQY

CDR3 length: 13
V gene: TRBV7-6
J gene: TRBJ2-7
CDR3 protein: ASSPRTSEAYEQY

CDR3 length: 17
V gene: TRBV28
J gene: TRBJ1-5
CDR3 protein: ASSLYPLGGAYSNQPQH

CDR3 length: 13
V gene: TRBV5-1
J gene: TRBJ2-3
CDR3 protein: ASSLAGADTDTQY

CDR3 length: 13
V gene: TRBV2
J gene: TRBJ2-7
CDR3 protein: ASSELGQVNYEQY

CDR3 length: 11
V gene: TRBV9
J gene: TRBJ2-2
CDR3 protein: ASSVTGTGELF

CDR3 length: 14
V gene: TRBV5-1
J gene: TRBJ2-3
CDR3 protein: ASSLLAGGGTDTQY

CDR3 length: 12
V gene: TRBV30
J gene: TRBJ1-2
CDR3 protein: AWSLTGNNYGYT